A single sample is the source of the 13 T cell receptor beta chains below, sequenced in a study of Graves' ophthalmopathy and Graves' hyperthyroidism. Amplification from RNA transcripts yielded the TCR beta CDR3 regions. Second-round multiplex PCR came after a first-round RT-PCR that employed HTBI primers. TCRdb re-called the multiplex PCR reads through MiXCR, storing one row per CDR3 protein. The sample consists of about 160,000 distinct CDR3 sequences, approximately 40% of them appearing once. Material: peripheral blood. Every receptor here comes from a man aged 25-40 years with Graves' ophthalmopathy.

The chain uses TRBV7-8 and TRBJ1-2; no reliable D call. CDR1 and CDR2 (germline): SGHVS, FQNEAQ. CDR3 length: 16 residues. With 5 bases removed from V and 5 bases from J, the gap between germline ends came to 21 bases. The CDR3 region is CASSPGGAGRIYGYTF. The CDR3 coding sequence is TGTGCCAGCAGCCCAGGCGGAGCAGGCCGGATTTATGGCTACACCTTC.

The rearrangement uses TRBV5-5 and TRBJ1-2, with 7 bases identical to TRBD1. The CDR3 totals 15 residues. Per germline, CDR1 SGHKS and CDR2 YYEKEE (reference sequence). J was trimmed by 5 bases and V by 5 bases; bases with no gene match: 12. CDR3 DNA: TGTGCCAGCAGGGCTCCGGGACAGAGGCCTTATGGCTACACCTTC. Protein product: CASRAPGQRPYGYTF.

The J gene is TRBJ2-7, the V gene TRBV7-2, with 9 bases aligning to TRBD1. The germline V gene encodes CDR1 SGHTA and CDR2 FQGNSA. The ends lost 0 bases at V and 5 bases at J; junction bases unmatched: 11. The length of the CDR3 is 17 residues. The CDR3, as DNA: TGTGCCAGCAGCTTAGCGGGGGACAGGGAGGACGTCCACGAGCAGTACTTC. Encoded protein: CASSLAGDREDVHEQYF.

The rearrangement links TRBV28 to TRBJ2-7; TRBD2 matches at 9 bases. J was trimmed by 2 bases and V by 9 bases; bases with no gene match: 5. CDR1 and CDR2 (germline): MDHEN, SYDVKM. The CDR3 contains 13 residues. CDR3 nucleotides: TGTGCCAGTTCCGGGACTAGCCCCTACGAGCAGTACTTC. Its translation is CASSGTSPYEQYF.

This clonotype was observed many times. This chain links TRBV28 with TRBJ2-5; D is possibly TRBD1 or TRBD2 (5 bases each). CDR1 and CDR2 from the germline V gene are MDHEN and SYDVKM. CDR3 size: 13 residues. Trimming removed 3 bases from V and 5 bases from J, with 10 bases in between. The CDR3 sequence: CASSFWGIETQYF. The CDR3 DNA is TGTGCCAGCAGTTTTTGGGGGATTGAGACCCAGTACTTC.

This clonotype was observed at least ten times. The CDR3 coding sequence is TGTGCCAGCGGAAACTCTGGGGCCAACGTCCTGACTTTC. It encodes CASGNSGANVLTF. J is TRBJ2-6 and V is TRBV3-1; D uncertain. The CDR3 totals 13 residues. The V end was cut by 8 bases, the J end by 0 bases, with 5 bases between. Germline lookup yields CDR1 LGHDT and CDR2 YNNKEL (reference sequence).

This clonotype was picked up many times. The V call is TRBV7-9, the J call TRBJ2-7; 7 nucleotides align to TRBD1. CDR1 SEHNR and CDR2 FQNEAQ come from the germline V gene (reference sequence). Trimming at V came to 5 bases and at J to 4 bases, leaving 11 bases not matched to a gene. The CDR3 covers 15 residues. The CDR3 DNA reads as TGTGCCAGCAGCACCACCGGGACAGTATATTACGAGCAGTACTTC. Its translation: CASSTTGTVYYEQYF. Full variable domain (missing parts from reference TRBV7-9 and TRBJ2-7): DTGVSQNPRHKITKRGQNVTFRCDPISEHNRLYWYRQTLGQGPEFLTYFQNEAQLEKSRLLSDRFSAERPKGSFSTLEIQRTEQGDSAMYLCASSTTGTVYYEQYFGPGTRLTVT.

This clonotype showed up just a few times. The CDR3 bases are TGTGCCAGCAGTTTTTTAGCCCCGGGGGACACTGAAGCTTTCTTT. It encodes CASSFLAPGDTEAFF. The chain employs TRBV12-3 or TRBV12-4 and TRBJ1-1; possibly TRBD1 for D (5 bases). V gave up 3 bases and J gave up 3 bases, with 14 bases separating them. The CDR3 consists of 15 residues.

CDR3 residues: CASGRDRGYEQYF. The CDR3 DNA follows: TGTGCTAGCGGCCGGGACAGGGGTTACGAGCAGTACTTC. The chain combines TRBV7-7 with TRBJ2-7; TRBD1 agrees at 10 bases. The V gene's germline CDR1 is SSHAT and CDR2 FNYEAQ (reference sequence). The CDR3 totals 13 residues. Looking up the rest from reference TRBV7-7 and TRBJ2-7 gives the full variable domain: GAGVSQSPRYKVTKRGQDVTLRCDPISSHATLYWYQQALGQGPEFLTYFNYEAQPDKSGLPSDRFSAERPEGSISTLTIQRTEQRDSAMYRCASGRDRGYEQYFGPGTRLTVT.

This clonotype was seen only a few times. V is TRBV10-3 and J is TRBJ2-5; D is possibly TRBD2 (6 bases). This CDR3 is built from 13 residues. V lost 6 bases, J lost 5 bases, and 13 bases lay in between. Germline V gene data show CDR1 as ENHRY and CDR2 as SYGVKD. The CDR3 sequence is CAIRPPGAETQYF. Here the CDR3 DNA reads TGTGCCATCAGACCCCCGGGAGCGGAGACCCAGTACTTC.

V is TRBV6-2 or TRBV6-3 and J is TRBJ1-1; D ambiguous. V was pared by 0 bases and J by 1 base, with 9 bases between. This CDR3 comprises 15 residues. Germline-derived CDR1 and CDR2 are MNHEY and SVGEGT. CDR3 amino acids: CASSYSAAENTEAFF. The CDR3, as DNA: TGTGCCAGCAGTTACTCGGCTGCGGAGAACACTGAAGCTTTCTTT.

The genes are TRBV7-2 and TRBJ1-5; D is undetermined. The germline V and J ends were trimmed by 0 bases and 6 bases, with 6 bases remaining between them. The CDR3 totals 13 residues. The germline V gene encodes CDR1 SGHTA and CDR2 FQGNSA. The CDR3 DNA reads TGTGCCAGCAGCTTAGCCCTCGGTCAGCCCCAGCATTTT. Residues: CASSLALGQPQHF.

This chain connects TRBV6-2 or TRBV6-3 to TRBJ2-5; 11 bases match TRBD2. The junction had 16 bases not matched to a gene; V was cut back by 5 bases and J by 5 bases. Germline CDR1 reads MNHEY; CDR2 reads SVGEGT. The length of the CDR3 is 18 residues. The CDR3 loop is CASSHPGASGRFRETQYF. The DNA for the CDR3 is TGTGCCAGCAGTCACCCGGGGGCTAGCGGGAGGTTTAGGGAGACCCAGTACTTC.